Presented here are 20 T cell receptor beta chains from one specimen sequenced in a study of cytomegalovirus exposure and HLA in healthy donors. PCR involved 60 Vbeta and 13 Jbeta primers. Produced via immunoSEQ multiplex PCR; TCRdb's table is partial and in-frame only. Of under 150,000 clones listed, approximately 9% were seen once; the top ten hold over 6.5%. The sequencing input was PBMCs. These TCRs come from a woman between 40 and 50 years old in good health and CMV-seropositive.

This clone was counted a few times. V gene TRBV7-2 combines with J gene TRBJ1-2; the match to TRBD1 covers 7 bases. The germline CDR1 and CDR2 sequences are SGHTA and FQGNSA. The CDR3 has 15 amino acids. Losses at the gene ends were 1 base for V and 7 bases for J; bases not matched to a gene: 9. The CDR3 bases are TGTGCCAGCAGCTTAGGAAGGGGGCAGAGAAGTGGCTACACCTTC. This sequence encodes CASSLGRGQRSGYTF.

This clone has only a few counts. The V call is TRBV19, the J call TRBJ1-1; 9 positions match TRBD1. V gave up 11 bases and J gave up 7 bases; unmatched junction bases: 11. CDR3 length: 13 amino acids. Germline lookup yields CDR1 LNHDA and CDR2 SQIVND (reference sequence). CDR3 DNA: TGTGCCGTACAGGGGGCGCAAAGGGATGAAGCTTTCTTT. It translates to CAVQGAQRDEAFF.

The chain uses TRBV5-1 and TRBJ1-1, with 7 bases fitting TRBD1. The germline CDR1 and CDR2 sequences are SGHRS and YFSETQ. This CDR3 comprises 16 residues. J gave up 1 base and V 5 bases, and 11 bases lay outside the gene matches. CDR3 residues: CASRPKGTDRNTEAFF. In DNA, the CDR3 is TGCGCCAGCAGGCCCAAGGGGACAGACCGGAACACTGAAGCTTTCTTT.

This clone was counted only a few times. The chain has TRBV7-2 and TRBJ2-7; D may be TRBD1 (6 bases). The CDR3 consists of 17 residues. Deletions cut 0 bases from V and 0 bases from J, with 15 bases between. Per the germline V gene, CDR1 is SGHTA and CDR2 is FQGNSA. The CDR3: CASSLAKLQGSSYEQYF. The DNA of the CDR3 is TGTGCCAGCAGCTTAGCGAAGTTGCAGGGGAGCTCCTACGAGCAGTACTTC.

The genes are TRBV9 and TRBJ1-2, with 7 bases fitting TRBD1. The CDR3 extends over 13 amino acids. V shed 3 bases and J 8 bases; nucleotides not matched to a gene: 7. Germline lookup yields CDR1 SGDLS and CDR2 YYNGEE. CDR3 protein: CASSAGQYNGYTF. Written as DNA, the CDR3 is TGTGCCAGCAGCGCGGGACAGTATAACGGCTACACCTTC. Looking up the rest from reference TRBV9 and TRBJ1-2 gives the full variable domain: DSGVTQTPKHLITATGQRVTLRCSPRSGDLSVYWYQQSLDQGLQFLIQYYNGEERAKGNILERFSAQQFPDLHSELNLSSLELGDSALYFCASSAGQYNGYTFGSGTRLTVV.

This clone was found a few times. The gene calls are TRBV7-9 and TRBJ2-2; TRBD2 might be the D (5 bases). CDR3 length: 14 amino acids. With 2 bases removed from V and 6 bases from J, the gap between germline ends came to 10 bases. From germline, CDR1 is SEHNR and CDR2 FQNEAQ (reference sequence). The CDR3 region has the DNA TGTGCCAGCAGCTTATATGCCGGGGCCGGGGAGCTGTTTTTT. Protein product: CASSLYAGAGELFF. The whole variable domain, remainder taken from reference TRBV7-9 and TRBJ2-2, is DTGVSQNPRHKITKRGQNVTFRCDPISEHNRLYWYRQTLGQGPEFLTYFQNEAQLEKSRLLSDRFSAERPKGSFSTLEIQRTEQGDSAMYLCASSLYAGAGELFFGEGSRLTVL.

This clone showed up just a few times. In DNA, the CDR3 is TGTGCCAGCAGCGGGGACAGGGGTAGGGATGAGCAGTTCTTC. It specifies CASSGDRGRDEQFF. This rearrangement joins TRBV2 to TRBJ2-1; 10 bases align to TRBD1. With V trimmed by 6 bases and J by 8 bases, 7 bases remained unmatched. Germline loops: CDR1 SNHLY, CDR2 FYNNEI. The CDR3 extends over 14 amino acids.

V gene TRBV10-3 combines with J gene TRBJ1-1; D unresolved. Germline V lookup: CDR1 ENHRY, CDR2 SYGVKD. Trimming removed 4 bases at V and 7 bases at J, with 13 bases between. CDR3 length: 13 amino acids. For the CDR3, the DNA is TGTGCCATCAGTGGGAGGGAAGGCTTTGAAGCTTTCTTT. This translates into CAISGREGFEAFF.

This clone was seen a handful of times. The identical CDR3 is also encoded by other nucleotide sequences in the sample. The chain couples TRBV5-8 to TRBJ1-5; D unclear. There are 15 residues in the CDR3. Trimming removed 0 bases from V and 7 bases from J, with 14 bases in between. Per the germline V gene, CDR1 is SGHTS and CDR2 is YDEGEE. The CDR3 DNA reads TGTGCCAGCAGCTTGGAGGGAGTTTCGAACCAGCCCCAGCATTTT. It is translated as CASSLEGVSNQPQHF.

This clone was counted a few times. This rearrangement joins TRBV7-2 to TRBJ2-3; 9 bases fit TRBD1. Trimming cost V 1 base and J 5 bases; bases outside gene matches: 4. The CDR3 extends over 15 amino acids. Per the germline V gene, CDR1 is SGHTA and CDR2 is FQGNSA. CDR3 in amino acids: CASSLVGQGGDTQYF. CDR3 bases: TGTGCCAGCAGCTTAGTGGGACAGGGAGGAGATACGCAGTATTTT.

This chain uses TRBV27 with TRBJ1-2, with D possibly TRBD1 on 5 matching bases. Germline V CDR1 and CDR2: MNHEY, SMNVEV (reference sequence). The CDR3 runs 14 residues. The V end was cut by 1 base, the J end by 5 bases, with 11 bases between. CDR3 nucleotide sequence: TGTGCCAGCAGTTTATGGGGCCAGGGATATGGCTACACCTTC. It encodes CASSLWGQGYGYTF.

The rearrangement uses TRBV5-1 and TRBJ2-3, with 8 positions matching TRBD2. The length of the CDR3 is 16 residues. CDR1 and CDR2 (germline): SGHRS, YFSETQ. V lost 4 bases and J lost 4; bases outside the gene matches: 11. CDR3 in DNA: TGCGCCAGCAGCCCCGGACTAGCTCGAGGTCCAGATACGCAGTATTTT. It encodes CASSPGLARGPDTQYF.

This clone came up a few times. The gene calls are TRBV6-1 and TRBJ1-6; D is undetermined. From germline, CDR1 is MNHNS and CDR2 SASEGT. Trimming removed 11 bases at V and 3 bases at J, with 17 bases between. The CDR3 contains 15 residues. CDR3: CAGRLRDFYNSPLHF. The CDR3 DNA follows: TGTGCCGGCCGTCTACGGGATTTCTATAATTCACCCCTCCACTTT.

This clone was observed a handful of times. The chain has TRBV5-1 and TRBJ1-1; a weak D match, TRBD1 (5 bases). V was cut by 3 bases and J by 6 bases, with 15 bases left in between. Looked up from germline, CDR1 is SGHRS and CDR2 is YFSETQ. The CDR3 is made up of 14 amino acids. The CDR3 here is CASSSVSGVPEAFF. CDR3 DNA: TGCGCCAGCAGCTCGGTGTCGGGGGTGCCTGAAGCTTTCTTT. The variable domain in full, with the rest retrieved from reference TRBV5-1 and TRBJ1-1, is KAGVTQTPRYLIKTRGQQVTLSCSPISGHRSVSWYQQTPGQGLQFLFEYFSETQRNKGNFPGRFSGRQFSNSRSEMNVSTLELGDSALYLCASSSVSGVPEAFFGQGTRLTVV.

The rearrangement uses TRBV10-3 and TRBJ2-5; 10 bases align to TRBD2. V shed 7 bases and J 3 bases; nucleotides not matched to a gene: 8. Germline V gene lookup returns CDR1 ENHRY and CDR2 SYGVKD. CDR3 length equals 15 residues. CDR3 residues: CAIKGSGGVEETQYF. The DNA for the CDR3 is TGTGCCATCAAGGGGAGCGGGGGGGTGGAAGAGACCCAGTACTTC.

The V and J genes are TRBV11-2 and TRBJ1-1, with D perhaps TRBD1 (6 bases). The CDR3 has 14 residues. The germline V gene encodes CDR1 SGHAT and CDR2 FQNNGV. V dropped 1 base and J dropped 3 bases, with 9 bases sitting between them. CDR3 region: CASSLGQGHTEAFF. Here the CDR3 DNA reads TGTGCCAGCAGCTTAGGGCAGGGGCACACTGAAGCTTTCTTT.

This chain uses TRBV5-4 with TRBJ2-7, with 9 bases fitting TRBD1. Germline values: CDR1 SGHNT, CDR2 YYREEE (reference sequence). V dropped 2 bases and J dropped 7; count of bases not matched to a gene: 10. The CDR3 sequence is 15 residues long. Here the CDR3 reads CASSFTTGGANEQYF. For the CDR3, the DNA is TGTGCCAGCAGCTTCACCACAGGGGGCGCGAATGAGCAGTACTTC.

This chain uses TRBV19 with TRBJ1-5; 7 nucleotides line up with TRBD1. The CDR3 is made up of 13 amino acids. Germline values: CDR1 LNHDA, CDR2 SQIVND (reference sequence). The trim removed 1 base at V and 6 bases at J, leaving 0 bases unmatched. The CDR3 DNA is TGTGCCAGTAGTATAGGACAGGGTCAGCCCCAGCATTTT. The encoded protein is CASSIGQGQPQHF.

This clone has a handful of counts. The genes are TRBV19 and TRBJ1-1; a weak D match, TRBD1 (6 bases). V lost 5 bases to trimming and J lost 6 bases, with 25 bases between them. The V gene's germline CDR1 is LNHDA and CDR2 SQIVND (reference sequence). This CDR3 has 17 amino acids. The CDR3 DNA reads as TGTGCCAGTAGTTCCCCCCTCTTCGGGACATGGGCCCCTGAAGCTTTCTTT. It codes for CASSSPLFGTWAPEAFF. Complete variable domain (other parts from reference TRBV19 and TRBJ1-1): DGGITQSPKYLFRKEGQNVTLSCEQNLNHDAMYWYRQDPGQGLRLIYYSQIVNDFQKGDIAEGYSVSREKKESFPLTVTSAQKNPTAFYLCASSSPLFGTWAPEAFFGQGTRLTVV.

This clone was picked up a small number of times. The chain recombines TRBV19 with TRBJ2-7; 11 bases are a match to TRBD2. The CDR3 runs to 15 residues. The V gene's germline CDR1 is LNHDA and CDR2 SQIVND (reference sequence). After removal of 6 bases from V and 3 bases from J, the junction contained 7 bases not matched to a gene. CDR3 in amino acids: CASRIRGTSGYEQYF. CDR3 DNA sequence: TGTGCCAGTAGGATCCGGGGGACTAGCGGCTACGAGCAGTACTTC.